This is a list of T cell receptor beta chains from one sample in a study of blood T cell repertoires in COVID-19. The table came from immunoSEQ multiplex PCR; TCRdb's copy has only in-frame clones and leaves some out. The table shows 180,000 or so clones, with 85% occurring only once. Sequencing was performed on peripheral blood. These receptors came from a woman aged 55-70 years with acute or convalescent COVID-19. Both conserved end residues are part of each CDR3. The D gene is left open where the match is weak. Where a row states a size, it is once, few, many or the class of an expanded clone; other rows omit it.

v_gene: TRBV21-1; j_gene: TRBJ1-2; len: 15; abundance: once; d_gene: -; CDR3nt: TGTGCCAGCAGTAACCCTGAAAAGGGGGCGGATGGCTACACCTTC; CDR3aa: CASSNPEKGADGYTF
v_gene: TRBV2; j_gene: TRBJ1-2; len: 14; abundance: -; d_gene: -; CDR3nt: TGTGCCAGCAGTGAAGGGGGCAGGGGATATGGCTACACCTTC; CDR3aa: CASSEGGRGYGYTF
v_gene: TRBV3-1/TRBV3-2; j_gene: TRBJ1-1; len: 14; abundance: -; d_gene: -; CDR3nt: TGTGCCAGCAGCCAACTGGGACAAAAGACTGAAGCTTTCTTT; CDR3aa: CASSQLGQKTEAFF
v_gene: TRBV5-1; j_gene: TRBJ2-1; len: 15; abundance: -; d_gene: -; CDR3nt: TGCGCCAGCAGCTTGGGACTAGTAGGCTACAATGAGCAGTTCTTC; CDR3aa: CASSLGLVGYNEQFF
v_gene: TRBV6-2/TRBV6-3; j_gene: TRBJ2-4; len: 16; abundance: -; d_gene: TRBD2; CDR3nt: TGTGCCAGCAGTGATCCCTCTAGCGGGAGTAGGAACATTCAGTACTTC; CDR3aa: CASSDPSSGSRNIQYF
v_gene: TRBV6-5; j_gene: TRBJ1-2; len: 13; abundance: -; d_gene: TRBD1; CDR3nt: TGTGCCAGCAGATCAACAGGGGGATATGGCTACACCTTC; CDR3aa: CASRSTGGYGYTF
v_gene: TRBV30; j_gene: TRBJ2-1; len: 15; abundance: -; d_gene: -; CDR3nt: TGTGCCTGGAGTAGTGAAAGCATCTCCTACAATGAGCAGTTCTTC; CDR3aa: CAWSSESISYNEQFF
v_gene: TRBV5-5; j_gene: TRBJ1-1; len: 12; abundance: -; d_gene: -; CDR3nt: TGTGCCAGCAGCTTCAGGGACACTGAAGCTTTCTTT; CDR3aa: CASSFRDTEAFF
v_gene: TRBV11-2; j_gene: TRBJ1-2; len: 11; abundance: many; d_gene: -; CDR3nt: TGTGCCAGCAGCTTCCGGGATGGCTACACCTTC; CDR3aa: CASSFRDGYTF
v_gene: TRBV19; j_gene: TRBJ1-3; len: 15; abundance: few; d_gene: TRBD1; CDR3nt: TGTGCCAGTAGATCTGGGACAGGCTCTGGAAACACCATATATTTT; CDR3aa: CASRSGTGSGNTIYF
v_gene: TRBV28; j_gene: TRBJ2-1; len: 16; abundance: -; d_gene: TRBD2; CDR3nt: TGTGCCAGCAGTGGGAGCGGGACTCGCTCCTACAATGAGCAGTTCTTC; CDR3aa: CASSGSGTRSYNEQFF
v_gene: TRBV30; j_gene: TRBJ1-2; len: 12; abundance: -; d_gene: TRBD1; CDR3nt: TGTGCCTGGAGTCCCGGACAGGCTGGCTACACCTTC; CDR3aa: CAWSPGQAGYTF
v_gene: TRBV3-1/TRBV3-2; j_gene: TRBJ1-1; len: 14; abundance: -; d_gene: TRBD1; CDR3nt: TGTGCCAGCAGCCAAACGACAGGGGCCACTGAAGCTTTCTTT; CDR3aa: CASSQTTGATEAFF
v_gene: TRBV5-1; j_gene: TRBJ2-5; len: 15; abundance: few; d_gene: TRBD1; CDR3nt: TGCGCCAGCAGCTTCGAGACAGGGATAGGGGAGACCCAGTACTTC; CDR3aa: CASSFETGIGETQYF
v_gene: TRBV7-9; j_gene: TRBJ2-3; len: 17; abundance: -; d_gene: TRBD2; CDR3nt: TGTGCCAGCAGCCCCGGGACTAGCGGGAGGTACACAGATACGCAGTATTTT; CDR3aa: CASSPGTSGRYTDTQYF
v_gene: TRBV2; j_gene: TRBJ1-1; len: 13; abundance: -; d_gene: -; CDR3nt: TGTGCCAGCAGTCCTGAGTTGAACACTGAAGCTTTCTTT; CDR3aa: CASSPELNTEAFF
v_gene: TRBV28; j_gene: TRBJ1-1; len: 14; abundance: -; d_gene: -; CDR3nt: TGTGCCAGCACCTTCCGGAGACAGTTCACTGAAGCTTTCTTT; CDR3aa: CASTFRRQFTEAFF
v_gene: TRBV6-5; j_gene: TRBJ1-1; len: 15; abundance: -; d_gene: TRBD1; CDR3nt: TGTGCCAGCAGTTTCCAGGGGGCGGGGAACACTGAAGCTTTCTTT; CDR3aa: CASSFQGAGNTEAFF
v_gene: TRBV5-4; j_gene: TRBJ1-4; len: 15; abundance: once; d_gene: TRBD1; CDR3nt: TGTGCCAGCAGCTTTGGAAGTAGACAGGGAGAAAAACTGTTTTTT; CDR3aa: CASSFGSRQGEKLFF
v_gene: TRBV6-5; j_gene: TRBJ1-5; len: 14; abundance: -; d_gene: TRBD1; CDR3nt: TGTGCCAGCAGCGGGACAGGTGTCAATCAGCCCCAGCATTTT; CDR3aa: CASSGTGVNQPQHF
v_gene: TRBV29-1; j_gene: TRBJ1-1; len: 14; abundance: once; d_gene: TRBD1; CDR3nt: TGCAGCGCCCGGCAGGGGGCAAGGAACACTGAAGCTTTCTTT; CDR3aa: CSARQGARNTEAFF
v_gene: TRBV7-9; j_gene: TRBJ2-3; len: 16; abundance: -; d_gene: -; CDR3nt: TGTGCCAGCAGCCTAGCGAGGTCGGGATTCACAGATACGCAGTATTTT; CDR3aa: CASSLARSGFTDTQYF
v_gene: TRBV20-1; j_gene: TRBJ1-5; len: 15; abundance: -; d_gene: -; CDR3nt: TGCAGTGCTAGTCGGGGGGCAGATAGCAATCAGCCCCAGCATTTT; CDR3aa: CSASRGADSNQPQHF
v_gene: TRBV6-1; j_gene: TRBJ2-1; len: 16; abundance: -; d_gene: TRBD2; CDR3nt: TGTGCCAGCAGTGGGGAGCGGGGAGGGTCTTACAATGAGCAGTTCTTC; CDR3aa: CASSGERGGSYNEQFF